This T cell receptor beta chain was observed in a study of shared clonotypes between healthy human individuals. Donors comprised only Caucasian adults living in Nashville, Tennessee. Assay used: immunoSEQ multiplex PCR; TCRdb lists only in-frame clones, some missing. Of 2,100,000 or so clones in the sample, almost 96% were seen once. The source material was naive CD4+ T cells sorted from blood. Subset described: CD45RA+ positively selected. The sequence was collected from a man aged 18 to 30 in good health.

As DNA, the CDR3 is TGTGCCAGCAGCCCAGACAGGGGATCCCTCGGAGATACGCAGTATTTT. Translating it yields CASSPDRGSLGDTQYF. V and J are TRBV5-4 and TRBJ2-3, with 8 bases matching TRBD1. In germline, CDR1 is SGHNT, CDR2 YYREEE (reference sequence). V was pared by 4 bases and J by 5 bases, with 12 bases of the junction left unmatched. The CDR3 extends over 16 amino acids.